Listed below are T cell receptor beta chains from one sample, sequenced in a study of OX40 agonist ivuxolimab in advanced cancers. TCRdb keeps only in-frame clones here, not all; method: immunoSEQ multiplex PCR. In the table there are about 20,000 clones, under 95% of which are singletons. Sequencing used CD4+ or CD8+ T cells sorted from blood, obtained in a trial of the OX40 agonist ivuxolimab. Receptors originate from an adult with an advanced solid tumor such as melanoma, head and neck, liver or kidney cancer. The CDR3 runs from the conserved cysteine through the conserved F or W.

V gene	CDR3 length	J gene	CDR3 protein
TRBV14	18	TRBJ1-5	CASSLRDRGLFEYQPQHF
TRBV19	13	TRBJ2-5	CASSIRNQETQYF
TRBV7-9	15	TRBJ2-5	CASSQRQGTQETQYF
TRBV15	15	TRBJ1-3	CATSKGQHSGNTIYF
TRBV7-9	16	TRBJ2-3	CASSFFSSGYTDTQYF
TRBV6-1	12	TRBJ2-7	CASSQGFYEQYF
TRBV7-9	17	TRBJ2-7	CASSLGSGFRLEHEQYF
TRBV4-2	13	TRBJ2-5	CASSQGAKETQYF
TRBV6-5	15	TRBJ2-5	CASSYSLAGDETQYF
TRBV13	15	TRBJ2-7	CASSLGGTGEYEQYF
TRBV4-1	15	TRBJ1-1	CASSQGGLPNTEAFF
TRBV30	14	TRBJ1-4	CAYSQGLTNEKLFF
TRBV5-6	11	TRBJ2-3	CASSSGTSKYF
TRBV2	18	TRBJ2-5	CASVALSGGQKDQETQYF
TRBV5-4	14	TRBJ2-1	CASSPAGGPNEQFF
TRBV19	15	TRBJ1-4	CASMGMTGPNEKLFF
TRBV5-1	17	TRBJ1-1	CASSLLPQGSGATEAFF
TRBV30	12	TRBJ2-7	CAWTQGGGEQYF
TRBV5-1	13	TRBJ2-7	CASSLGPNYEQYF
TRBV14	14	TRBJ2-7	CASSYPGTGGEQYF
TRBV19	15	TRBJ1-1	CASSIMGQGDTEAFF
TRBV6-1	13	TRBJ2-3	CATGTGEPDTQYF
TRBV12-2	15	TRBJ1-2	CASRLAEEVFLGYTF
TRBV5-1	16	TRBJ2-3	CASSLGGTGLAHTQYF
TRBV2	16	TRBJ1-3	CASSEEPQGSGNTIYF
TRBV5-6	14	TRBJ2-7	CASKPGQGYSEQYF
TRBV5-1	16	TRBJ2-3	CASSLASGGDTDTQYF
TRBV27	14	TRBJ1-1	CASKMTGVNTEAFF